This T cell receptor beta chain was obtained from a study of T-cell memory formation after mild COVID-19. Study-level background: Largely, TCR clusters stayed within a single donor.

Trimming took off 0 bases at V and 5 bases at J, with 16 bases between the two ends. This CDR3 contains 16 residues. Germline V gene lookup returns CDR1 MNHNS and CDR2 SASEGT. Via MiXCR, TCRdb re-called the 5' RACE reads, giving one row per CDR3 protein. The sample contains 290,000 or so distinct CDR3 sequences, roughly a fifth of which appear only once. V gene TRBV6-1 combines with J gene TRBJ2-5, with D possibly called TRBD1 or TRBD2 (5 bases each). This sequence was found in a man between 18 and 29 years old who had mild COVID-19 (a few samples of this study predate the infection). Cell type and time point are not known. Sample: PBMCs or a T cell subset sorted from them (not recorded which). The CDR3 nucleotides are TGTGCCAGCAGTGAAGCGCTACCACCCGGGACCGAGACCCAGTACTTC. The encoded protein is CASSEALPPGTETQYF.